A single sample gave rise to the 10 T cell receptor beta chains below, sequenced in a study of beta chain features in type 1 diabetes. These receptors are not linked to any known antigen. Whole-study results and caveats: When Type 1 diabetes patients were examined, their TCRB CDR3s proved moderately but significantly shorter in all four CD4+ subsets.

Expressed TCRB transcripts got sequenced, as all isolated RNA was reverse transcribed. The data were produced by immunoSEQ multiplex PCR, yet TCRdb's version contains in-frame clones alone and is incomplete. Among around 300,000 clones listed, roughly 15% were seen once. Sequencing used naive CD4+ T cells from blood. All receptors derive from a man between 18 and 29 years old with type 1 diabetes.

This clone was seen only a few times. The chain combines TRBV7-2 with TRBJ2-1; 12 bases map to TRBD2. The CDR3 is made up of 15 amino acids. Germline assignment: CDR1 SGHTA and CDR2 FQGNSA. V shed 5 bases and J 7 bases; nucleotides not matched to a gene: 6. CDR3 nucleotides: TGTGCCAGCAGCAGGACTAGCGGGGTTGGGAATGAGCAGTTCTTC. Translating it yields CASSRTSGVGNEQFF. Combining the CDR3 with reference TRBV7-2 and TRBJ2-1 gives the whole variable domain GAGVSQSPSNKVTEKGKDVELRCDPISGHTALYWYRQSLGQGLEFLIYFQGNSAPDKSGLPSDRFSAERTGGSVSTLTIQRTQQEDSAVYLCASSRTSGVGNEQFFGPGTRLTVL.

This chain links TRBV7-2 with TRBJ2-7, with D possibly matching TRBD2 (6 bases). The CDR3 length is 15 residues. Germline lookup yields CDR1 SGHTA and CDR2 FQGNSA. V lost 1 base and J lost 1, with 11 bases in between. The CDR3 region is CASSLDPGVSYEQYF. CDR3 DNA sequence: TGTGCCAGCAGCTTAGATCCGGGAGTATCCTACGAGCAGTACTTC. Filled out from reference TRBV7-2 and TRBJ2-7, the complete variable domain reads GAGVSQSPSNKVTEKGKDVELRCDPISGHTALYWYRQSLGQGLEFLIYFQGNSAPDKSGLPSDRFSAERTGGSVSTLTIQRTQQEDSAVYLCASSLDPGVSYEQYFGPGTRLTVT.

Only a few counts were recorded for this clone. This chain links TRBV25-1 with TRBJ1-1; maybe TRBD1 (6 bases). CDR1 and CDR2 (germline): MGHDK, SYGVNS. V gave up 1 base and J gave up 1 base, with 10 bases separating them. The CDR3 covers 15 residues. The CDR3 sequence is CASSELGAENTEAFF. Written as DNA, the CDR3 is TGTGCCAGCAGTGAATTGGGGGCCGAGAACACTGAAGCTTTCTTT.

The chain employs TRBV14 and TRBJ2-3; the match to TRBD1 covers 7 bases. Germline trimming cut 4 bases from V and 2 bases from J; bases unmatched to any gene: 9. Germline V gene lookup returns CDR1 SGHDN and CDR2 FVKESK. CDR3 length: 16 amino acids. CDR3 in DNA: TGTGCCAGCAGCCCCTGGGATACAGGGGTCACAGATACGCAGTATTTT. As protein: CASSPWDTGVTDTQYF.

This clone was recorded a few times. V usage is TRBV10-3 and J usage is TRBJ2-7, with TRBD2 identical over 10 bases. The CDR3 extends over 14 amino acids. Germline values: CDR1 ENHRY, CDR2 SYGVKD. V lost 3 bases and J lost 3; bases outside the gene matches: 2. CDR3 region: CAISEASGGYEQYF. CDR3 sequence (DNA): TGTGCCATCAGTGAAGCTAGCGGGGGCTACGAGCAGTACTTC.

This rearrangement joins TRBV6-5 to TRBJ1-2; D gene ambiguous. Germline V lookup: CDR1 MNHEY, CDR2 SVGAGI. V gave up 0 bases and J gave up 4 bases, with 12 bases separating them. The CDR3 sequence is 15 residues long. The CDR3 DNA reads as TGTGCCAGCAGTTACTCATCGGGTGGAATCTATGGCTACACCTTC. Its translation is CASSYSSGGIYGYTF.

This clone has only a few counts. CDR3 region: CATSREKRATYEQYF. CDR3 in DNA: TGTGCCACCAGCAGAGAAAAGCGAGCGACCTACGAGCAGTACTTC. The rearrangement joins TRBV15 to TRBJ2-7; D call uncertain. Deletions cut 0 bases from V and 2 bases from J, with 11 bases between. The CDR3 is made up of 15 amino acids. Germline V gene sequence: CDR1 LNHNV, CDR2 YYDKDF (reference sequence).

This sequence joins TRBV7-7 and TRBJ2-5; TRBD2 might be the D (6 bases). Trimming stripped 6 bases from V and 5 bases from J, with 25 bases between. This CDR3 comprises 17 residues. CDR1 SSHAT and CDR2 FNYEAQ come from the germline V gene (reference sequence). The CDR3 region is CASSKGGLVGSWETQYF. CDR3 DNA: TGTGCCAGCAGTAAGGGCGGCCTAGTCGGGAGTTGGGAGACCCAGTACTTC.

This clone turned up a few times. This sequence joins TRBV11-2 and TRBJ1-1, with 7 bases identical to TRBD1. With V trimmed by 4 bases and J by 4 bases, 9 bases remained unmatched. From germline, CDR1 is SGHAT and CDR2 FQNNGV. The CDR3 has 15 residues. The CDR3 bases are TGTGCCAGCAGCTCACTCAGGGGGAGTGGCACTGAAGCTTTCTTT. This codes for CASSSLRGSGTEAFF.

Only a few counts were recorded for this clone. The V gene is TRBV5-4, the J gene TRBJ2-1, with D maybe TRBD1 (6 bases). Deletions cut 5 bases from V and 0 bases from J, with 15 bases between. Germline V lookup: CDR1 SGHNT, CDR2 YYREEE (reference sequence). The length of the CDR3 is 16 residues. CDR3 protein: CASRGSTGRSYNEQFF. The CDR3 DNA sequence: TGTGCCAGCAGGGGTAGTACAGGGCGCTCCTACAATGAGCAGTTCTTC. Together with reference TRBV5-4 and TRBJ2-1, the CDR3 gives the full variable domain: ETGVTQSPTHLIKTRGQQVTLRCSSQSGHNTVSWYQQALGQGPQFIFQYYREEENGRGNFPPRFSGLQFPNYSSELNVNALELDDSALYLCASRGSTGRSYNEQFFGPGTRLTVL.